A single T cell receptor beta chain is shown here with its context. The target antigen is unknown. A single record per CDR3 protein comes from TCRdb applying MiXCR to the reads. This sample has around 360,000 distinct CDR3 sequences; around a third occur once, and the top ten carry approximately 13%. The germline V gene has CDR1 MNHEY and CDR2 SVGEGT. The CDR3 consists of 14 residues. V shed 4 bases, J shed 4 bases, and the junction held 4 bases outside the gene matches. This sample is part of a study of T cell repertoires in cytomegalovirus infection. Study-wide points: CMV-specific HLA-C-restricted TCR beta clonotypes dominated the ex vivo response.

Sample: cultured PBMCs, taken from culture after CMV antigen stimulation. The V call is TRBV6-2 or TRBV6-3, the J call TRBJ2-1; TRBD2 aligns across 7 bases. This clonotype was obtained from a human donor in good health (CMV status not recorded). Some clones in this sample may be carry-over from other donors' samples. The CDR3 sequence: CASSSHSGYNEQFF. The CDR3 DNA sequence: TGTGCCAGCAGTTCCCATAGCGGGTACAATGAGCAGTTCTTC.